These 23 T cell receptor beta chains originate from one sample sequenced in a study of blood T cell repertoires in COVID-19. Libraries were prepared by immunoSEQ multiplex PCR; TCRdb keeps only in-frame clonotypes and omits some of them. The sample holds 200,000 to 250,000 clones, around 87% seen once. Material: PBMCs or T cells enriched from blood (not recorded which). These receptors originate from a woman aged 18 to 35 in a cohort exposed to, infected with or recovered from COVID-19 (not recorded which).

V gene TRBV14 combines with J gene TRBJ2-1, with 11 bases fitting TRBD2. The germline gives CDR1 SGHDN, CDR2 FVKESK. The J segment lost 3 bases and the V segment lost 5 bases, leaving 6 bases of the junction unmatched. CDR3 length: 16 amino acids. CDR3 sequence reads: CASSSPGLAVYNEQFF. The CDR3 DNA reads TGTGCCAGCAGCTCCCCGGGACTAGCGGTCTACAATGAGCAGTTCTTC.

This rearrangement joins TRBV19 to TRBJ1-1, with a possible D match to TRBD1 (5 bases). This CDR3 is built from 19 residues. The germline V and J ends were trimmed by 3 bases and 6 bases, with 29 bases remaining between them. CDR1 and CDR2 from the germline V gene are LNHDA and SQIVND (reference sequence). The CDR3 sequence: CASSIDWGSPRGSVPEAFF. The CDR3 DNA reads TGTGCCAGTAGTATCGATTGGGGCAGCCCAAGGGGAAGCGTTCCTGAAGCTTTCTTT.

The CDR3 is CASSIALGEYNEQFF. The CDR3 region has the DNA TGTGCCAGTAGTATAGCTCTCGGGGAGTACAATGAGCAGTTCTTC. V gene TRBV19 combines with J gene TRBJ2-1; possibly TRBD2 for D (5 bases). This CDR3 has 15 amino acids. The germline V gene has CDR1 LNHDA and CDR2 SQIVND (reference sequence). Trimming shortened V by 1 base and J by 4 bases, and 11 bases separated the two germline ends.

The genes are TRBV28 and TRBJ1-2, with 7 bases lining up with TRBD1. The germline CDR1 and CDR2 sequences are MDHEN and SYDVKM. V gave up 10 bases and J gave up 6 bases; unmatched junction bases: 14. The CDR3 covers 14 residues. CDR3 DNA sequence: TGTGCCATTCGACTTGGGACAGCATTAAATGGCTACACCTTC. It encodes CAIRLGTALNGYTF.

The rearrangement uses TRBV7-8 and TRBJ2-7; the match to TRBD1 covers 10 bases. The ends lost 3 bases at V and 6 bases at J; junction bases unmatched: 2. This CDR3 has 13 amino acids. Per germline, CDR1 SGHVS and CDR2 FQNEAQ. As DNA, the CDR3 is TGTGCCAGCAGCTTCGGGACAGGGGCCGAGCAGTACTTC. Encoded protein: CASSFGTGAEQYF.

The rearrangement links TRBV11-2 to TRBJ1-1; 8 bases align to TRBD1. CDR1 and CDR2 from the germline V gene are SGHAT and FQNNGV. With 2 bases clipped from V and 7 bases from J, the junction kept 6 bases outside the gene matches. This CDR3 contains 14 residues. In nucleotides, the CDR3 is TGTGCCAGCAGCTTATGGGCAGGGGGCGGTGAAGCTTTCTTT. Translating it yields CASSLWAGGGEAFF.

The chain combines TRBV7-9 with TRBJ1-1; the match to TRBD1 covers 7 bases. In germline, CDR1 is SEHNR, CDR2 FQNEAQ (reference sequence). The J segment lost 7 bases and the V segment lost 1 base, leaving 9 bases of the junction unmatched. There are 15 residues in the CDR3. The CDR3 nucleotides read TGTGCCAGCAGCTTAGAAGGAAGGGGGCTGCTTGAAGCTTTCTTT. Residues: CASSLEGRGLLEAFF. Based on the CDR3 plus reference TRBV7-9 and TRBJ1-1, the full variable domain is DTGVSQNPRHKITKRGQNVTFRCDPISEHNRLYWYRQTLGQGPEFLTYFQNEAQLEKSRLLSDRFSAERPKGSFSTLEIQRTEQGDSAMYLCASSLEGRGLLEAFFGQGTRLTVV.

The rearrangement uses TRBV25-1 and TRBJ1-2; D unresolved. Germline V CDR1 and CDR2: MGHDK, SYGVNS. The CDR3 extends over 14 amino acids. Trimming removed 3 bases from V and 8 bases from J, with 16 bases in between. The DNA of the CDR3 is TGTGCCAGCAGTGATCAGGCAGCTTTAAGCGGCTACACCTTC. Its protein product is CASSDQAALSGYTF.

The rearrangement joins TRBV12-5 to TRBJ2-7; 7 bases fit TRBD1. The CDR3 contains 12 residues. V shed 3 bases and J 6 bases; nucleotides not matched to a gene: 2. The germline gives CDR1 LGHNT, CDR2 FRNRAP. CDR3 nucleotide sequence: TGTGCTAGTGGTTTCTCAGGGGGCGAGCAGTACTTC. It encodes CASGFSGGEQYF.

The chain links TRBV6-5 to TRBJ1-2; 9 bases agree with TRBD1. Germline CDR1 and CDR2: MNHEY and SVGAGI. J was trimmed by 2 bases and V by 7 bases; bases with no gene match: 8. This CDR3 is 15 amino acids long. In DNA, the CDR3 is TGTGCCAGCACCGAGGGGGACAGGGCAAACTATGGCTACACCTTC. Protein sequence: CASTEGDRANYGYTF.

The chain couples TRBV5-1 to TRBJ2-5; D might be TRBD1 (6 bases). Germline loops: CDR1 SGHRS, CDR2 YFSETQ. The CDR3 contains 16 residues. The V and J ends lost 6 bases and 4 bases respectively, with 22 bases between them. The CDR3 is CASNSEGVRGGETQYF. Here the CDR3 DNA reads TGCGCCAGCAATTCGGAAGGCGTCAGAGGGGGAGAGACCCAGTACTTC.

The chain employs TRBV4-2 and TRBJ2-2, with 8 bases fitting TRBD1. Germline-derived CDR1 and CDR2 are LGHNA and YNFKEQ. Trimming took 3 bases from V and 5 from J; bases not matched to a gene: 5. The CDR3 covers 15 residues. CDR3 in amino acids: CASSQGQGATGELFF. DNA of the CDR3: TGTGCCAGCAGCCAGGGGCAGGGGGCTACCGGGGAGCTGTTTTTT.

V and J are TRBV27 and TRBJ2-7; 9 positions match TRBD2. Germline CDR1 and CDR2: MNHEY and SMNVEV (reference sequence). The CDR3 length is 17 residues. V was pared by 0 bases and J by 6 bases, with 12 bases of the junction left unmatched. The CDR3 here is CASSLSGSASGASEQYF. CDR3 DNA sequence: TGTGCCAGCAGTTTATCTGGGTCGGCTAGCGGGGCCTCCGAGCAGTACTTC.

The gene calls are TRBV2 and TRBJ2-2; a possible D gene is TRBD1 (8 bases). CDR3 length: 15 residues. Germline V CDR1 and CDR2: SNHLY, FYNNEI. V was clipped by 6 bases and J by 1 base, with 12 bases between them. In DNA, the CDR3 is TGTGCCAGCAGGGGGGGGACAGGGAACACCGGGGAGCTGTTTTTT. Translation gives CASRGGTGNTGELFF.

The rearrangement links TRBV28 to TRBJ2-1, with TRBD1 matching over 9 bases. CDR1 is MDHEN and CDR2 is SYDVKM in the germline V gene. Germline trimming cut 3 bases from V and 10 bases from J; bases unmatched to any gene: 4. This CDR3 comprises 13 residues. The DNA for the CDR3 is TGTGCCAGCAGTTTCCCCGGACAGGGGGAGCAGTTCTTC. It codes for CASSFPGQGEQFF.

The J gene is TRBJ2-5, the V gene TRBV5-6, with 9 bases identical to TRBD1. Germline V lookup: CDR1 SGHDT, CDR2 YYEEEE. V lost 4 bases and J lost 9; bases outside the gene matches: 4. The CDR3 length is 12 residues. The CDR3 region is CASSRDREAQYF. The CDR3 DNA sequence: TGTGCCAGCAGCCGGGACAGGGAGGCCCAGTACTTC.

The chain uses TRBV7-3 and TRBJ2-2, with 7 bases lining up with TRBD2. The CDR3 contains 17 residues. The germline gives CDR1 SGHTA, CDR2 FQGTGA. Trimming removed 0 bases from V and 5 bases from J; junction bases left unmatched: 9. The CDR3 nucleotides read TGTGCCAGCAGCTTAACTCCTATCGGGAGGAGTACCGGGGAGCTGTTTTTT. This gives the protein CASSLTPIGRSTGELFF.

This chain uses TRBV7-2 with TRBJ1-1; a weak D match, TRBD1 (6 bases). The CDR3 totals 15 residues. Germline V CDR1 and CDR2: SGHTA, FQGNSA. V was shortened by 5 bases and J by 4 bases, with 17 bases between the two germline ends. The CDR3 here is CASSPGQSLGTEAFF. CDR3 nucleotide sequence: TGTGCCAGCAGCCCTGGACAGTCCTTGGGCACTGAAGCTTTCTTT.

V gene TRBV5-5 combines with J gene TRBJ2-1, with 9 bases lining up with TRBD1. This CDR3 has 13 amino acids. From germline, CDR1 is SGHKS and CDR2 YYEKEE (reference sequence). V gave up 7 bases and J gave up 6 bases; unmatched junction bases: 5. This CDR3 is CASLQGAVNEQFF. In DNA, the CDR3 is TGTGCCAGCTTACAGGGGGCCGTCAATGAGCAGTTCTTC.

The genes are TRBV9 and TRBJ2-7; 11 positions agree with TRBD2. Per the germline V gene, CDR1 is SGDLS and CDR2 is YYNGEE. The CDR3 extends over 15 amino acids. The V segment lost 0 bases and the J segment 2 bases; nucleotides outside the gene matches: 1. CDR3 loop: CASSVASGGPYEQYF. In nucleotides, the CDR3 is TGTGCCAGCAGCGTAGCTAGCGGGGGGCCCTACGAGCAGTACTTC.

The rearrangement joins TRBV2 to TRBJ2-7, with a tentative D call TRBD2 (6 bases). This CDR3 is 15 amino acids long. Germline loops: CDR1 SNHLY, CDR2 FYNNEI. V was shortened by 7 bases and J by 2 bases, with 18 bases between the two germline ends. The CDR3 DNA is TGTGCCAGCAACAAAGGGGCTAGCGTCACCTACGAGCAGTACTTC. It yields the protein CASNKGASVTYEQYF.

The CDR3: CEGPKLAYEQYF. The CDR3 DNA reads TGCGAGGGGCCCAAACTTGCCTACGAGCAGTACTTC. The V gene is TRBV5-1, the J gene TRBJ2-7, with a weak D call TRBD1 (5 bases). The CDR3 totals 12 residues. The V gene's germline CDR1 is SGHRS and CDR2 YFSETQ.

The rearrangement joins TRBV28 to TRBJ1-2, with TRBD1 identical over 7 bases. Germline-derived CDR1 and CDR2 are MDHEN and SYDVKM. This CDR3 region has 14 residues. The V and J ends lost 4 bases and 4 bases, in that order; junction bases with no gene match: 6. The CDR3 sequence is CASSYDWDSYGYTF. Here the CDR3 DNA reads TGTGCCAGCAGTTATGACTGGGACAGCTATGGCTACACCTTC.